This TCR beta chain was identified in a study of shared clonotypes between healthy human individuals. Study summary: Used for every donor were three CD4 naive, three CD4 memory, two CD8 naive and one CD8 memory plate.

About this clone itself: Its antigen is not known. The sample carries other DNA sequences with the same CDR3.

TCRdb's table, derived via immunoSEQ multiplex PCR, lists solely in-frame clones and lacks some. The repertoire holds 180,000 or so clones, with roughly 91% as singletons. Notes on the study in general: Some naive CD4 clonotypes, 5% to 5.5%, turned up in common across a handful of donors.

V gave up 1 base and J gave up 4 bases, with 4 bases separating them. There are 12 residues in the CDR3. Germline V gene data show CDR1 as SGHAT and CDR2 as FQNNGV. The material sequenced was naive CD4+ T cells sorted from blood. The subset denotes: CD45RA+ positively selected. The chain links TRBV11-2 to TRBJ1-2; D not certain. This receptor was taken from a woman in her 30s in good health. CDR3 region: CASSLGSYGYTF. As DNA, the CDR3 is TGTGCCAGCAGCTTAGGTTCCTATGGCTACACCTTC.